This is a list of T cell receptor beta chains from one sample in a study of blood T cell repertoires in COVID-19. Clones were read by immunoSEQ multiplex PCR, and TCRdb kept only the in-frame ones, dropping some. The table has 330,000 or so clones, 92% seen once. The sequenced material came from PBMCs or T cells enriched from blood (not recorded which). These receptors were collected from a woman in her twenties or thirties who had recovered from COVID-19. The CDR3 runs from the conserved cysteine through the conserved F or W. D genes are given only for firm matches. For some rows the clone size is stated as once, few or many, or as a class when expanded; others skip it.

>NA|NA|TRBJ1-2|TRBV11-1
CASSQGQGYGYTF
TGTGCCAGCAGCCAGGGCCAGGGATATGGCTACACCTTC
>NA|TRBD1|TRBJ1-2|TRBV7-2
CASSPTTSRGRGYGYTF
TGTGCCAGCAGCCCCACTACCTCCAGGGGGCGAGGCTATGGCTACACCTTC
>NA|TRBD1|TRBJ2-7|TRBV14
CASSQINRGREQYF
TGTGCCAGCAGCCAAATTAACAGGGGTCGCGAGCAGTACTTC
>NA|NA|TRBJ1-3|TRBV18
CASSPPTGLPGNTIYF
TGTGCCAGCTCACCACCGACAGGTCTACCCGGAAACACCATATATTTT
>NA|NA|TRBJ1-2|TRBV5-1
CASSPAIANYGYTF
TGCGCCAGCAGCCCTGCAATAGCTAACTATGGCTACACCTTC
>NA|NA|TRBJ2-6|TRBV24-1
CATSDFSGSGANVLTF
TGTGCCACCAGTGATTTCAGCGGCTCTGGGGCCAACGTCCTGACTTTC
>few|TRBD2|TRBJ2-7|TRBV28
CASSFSLAPGTSNYEQYF
TGTGCCAGCAGTTTCTCCTTAGCCCCCGGGACTAGCAATTACGAGCAGTACTTC
>NA|NA|TRBJ1-1|TRBV7-2
CASSAYRVTEAFF
TGTGCCAGCAGCGCCTACAGGGTCACTGAAGCTTTCTTT
>NA|NA|TRBJ1-6|TRBV5-5
CASSLEPGNSPLHF
TGTGCCAGCAGCTTGGAACCGGGTAATTCACCCCTCCACTTT
>NA|TRBD2|TRBJ2-7|TRBV6-4
CASSRSGSGIHEQYF
TGTGCCAGCAGTCGTAGCGGGAGTGGGATCCACGAGCAGTACTTC
>NA|TRBD1|TRBJ2-7|TRBV5-4
CASSPPGQSSYEQYF
TGTGCCAGCAGCCCGCCGGGACAGAGCTCCTACGAGCAGTACTTC
>NA|TRBD1|TRBJ1-5|TRBV3-1/TRBV3-2
CASSRGTGDQPQHF
TGTGCCAGCAGCCGCGGGACAGGAGACCAGCCCCAGCATTTT
>NA|TRBD2|TRBJ2-6|TRBV11-2
CASSLGGAGLRSGANVLTF
TGTGCCAGCAGCTTAGGGGGAGCGGGATTACGCTCTGGGGCCAACGTCCTGACTTTC
>NA|TRBD2|TRBJ2-3|TRBV4-2
CASSQPSGSGVFATQYF
TGTGCCAGCAGCCAACCCAGCGGGAGTGGGGTATTCGCTACGCAGTATTTT
>NA|NA|TRBJ1-1|TRBV2
CASSNRQSYTEAFF
TGTGCCAGCAGTAACCGACAGAGTTACACTGAAGCTTTCTTT
>once|TRBD1|TRBJ1-2|TRBV7-3
CASSLAGGWRGYTF
TGTGCCAGCAGCTTAGCAGGGGGTTGGCGTGGCTACACCTTC
>NA|NA|TRBJ2-1|TRBV5-1
CASSLAGDEQFF
TGCGCCAGCAGCTTGGCAGGGGATGAGCAGTTCTTC
>NA|TRBD2|TRBJ2-3|TRBV4-2
CASSPGLAGGPDTQYF
TGTGCCAGCAGCCCGGGACTAGCGGGGGGGCCAGATACGCAGTATTTT
>NA|TRBD1|TRBJ2-2|TRBV5-6
CASRQQGINTGELFF
TGTGCCAGCAGACAACAGGGGATAAACACCGGGGAGCTGTTTTTT
>once|TRBD1|TRBJ2-7|TRBV27
CASSRTGLPYEQYF
TGTGCCAGCAGCCGGACAGGGCTTCCCTACGAGCAGTACTTC
>NA|TRBD2|TRBJ2-1|TRBV28
CASSASGGRINNEQFF
TGTGCCAGCAGTGCGAGCGGGGGGCGGATTAACAATGAGCAGTTCTTC
>NA|NA|TRBJ2-1|TRBV4-1
CASSQGVRGNEQFF
TGCGCCAGCAGCCAAGGCGTCCGAGGCAATGAGCAGTTCTTC
>NA|NA|TRBJ2-3|TRBV9
CASRAKGDDTQYF
TGTGCCAGCAGAGCCAAGGGAGATGATACGCAGTATTTT
>NA|TRBD1|TRBJ1-4|TRBV18
CASSPQGQEKLFF
TGTGCCAGCTCACCACAGGGACAGGAAAAACTGTTTTTT
>NA|NA|TRBJ2-6|TRBV5-1
CASSLEPISGANVLTF
TGCGCCAGCAGTTTAGAACCGATCTCTGGGGCCAACGTCCTGACTTTC
>NA|TRBD1|TRBJ1-6|TRBV19
CASSMADRASPLHF
TGTGCCAGTAGTATGGCGGACAGGGCTTCACCCCTCCACTTT
>few|TRBD1|TRBJ1-5|TRBV28
CASSFRDRSNQPQHF
TGTGCCAGCAGTTTCCGGGACAGAAGCAATCAGCCCCAGCATTTT
>NA|NA|TRBJ1-5|TRBV19
CASSIQTGSNQPQHF
TGTGCCAGTAGTATTCAAACAGGGAGCAATCAGCCCCAGCATTTT
>NA|NA|TRBJ2-6|TRBV4-2
CASSQVLRSPSSGANVLTF
TGTGCCAGCAGCCAAGTTTTGAGGTCTCCATCCTCTGGGGCCAACGTCCTGACTTTC